This note documents a single T cell receptor beta chain sequence. The data are from a study of blood T cell repertoires in COVID-19. At the level of the study: The United States, Italy and Spain were the sources of the acute and convalescent COVID-19 samples. T cells, B-cell-depleted T cells, or PBMCs provided the cDNA or gDNA that served as material.

The V and J ends lost 4 bases and 8 bases, in that order; junction bases with no gene match: 7. The germline V gene has CDR1 SGHTA and CDR2 FQGNSA. The CDR3 length is 14 residues. Methods used by the authors: Amplifying reference gene primers gave estimates of nucleated cell counts. Assay used: immunoSEQ multiplex PCR; TCRdb lists only in-frame clones, some missing. The V and J calls and clone size were taken over from that table, and D and trimming were inferred from the DNA. The sample includes 210,000 or so clones, more than 75% of them seen just once. The V and J genes are TRBV7-2 and TRBJ1-4, with 7 bases fitting TRBD1. The receptor comes from a man aged 45 to 65 with acute or convalescent COVID-19. Sequenced: peripheral blood. The CDR3 region is CASSSQGGREKLFF. CDR3 nucleotides: TGTGCCAGCAGCTCCCAGGGGGGACGCGAAAAACTGTTTTTT.